A selection of T cell receptor beta chains follows, all from one sample in a study of blood T cells in healthy people across ages. TCRdb re-called the 5' RACE reads with MiXCR, one entry per CDR3 protein. The sample shows about a million distinct CDR3 sequences, more than 30% of them seen only once. Sequencing was performed on blood. The receptors originated from a man between 18 and 29 years old in good health. The CDR3 runs from the conserved cysteine through the conserved F or W. Fields, in order: J gene, D gene, clone size, V gene, CDR3 length, CDR3 DNA, CDR3 protein. The D gene is left open where the match is weak. Part of the rows lack a size; the others show once, few, many or a class for expanded clones.

TRBJ1-1	NA	few	TRBV30	11	TGTGCCTGGACTCGGATCTCTGAAGCTTTCTTT	CAWTRISEAFF
TRBJ2-3	TRBD2	NA	TRBV2	15	TGTGCCAGCAGGGGACTAGCGGGTAGCACAGATACGCAGTATTTT	CASRGLAGSTDTQYF
TRBJ1-5	NA	NA	TRBV12-3/TRBV12-4	17	TGTGCCAGCAGTTTAGGCCCCAAGGGGCTTGGCAATCAGCCCCAGCATTTT	CASSLGPKGLGNQPQHF
TRBJ2-1	TRBD1	NA	TRBV29-1	15	TGCAGCGTGAATCAGGGGGCCAGCTCCTACAATGAGCAGTTCTTC	CSVNQGASSYNEQFF
TRBJ2-7	NA	once	TRBV12-3/TRBV12-4	12	TGTGCCAGCAGTCCACAGGGATCCATCCAGTACTTC	CASSPQGSIQYF
TRBJ2-1	TRBD2	few	TRBV19	13	TGTGCCAGTAGTCCTGGGACTAGCGGGGTGAAGTTCTTC	CASSPGTSGVKFF
TRBJ1-1	TRBD1	few	TRBV11-1	14	TGTGCCAGCAGCGCGGACAGGCTGGACACTGAAGCTTTCTTT	CASSADRLDTEAFF
TRBJ2-1	NA	NA	TRBV9	16	TGTGCCAGCAACGTAGTTGAGTCGGGGAAATACAATGAGCAGTTCTTC	CASNVVESGKYNEQFF
TRBJ2-4	NA	few	TRBV7-2	12	TGTGCCAGCAGCATGGACAGTAGCATTCAGTACTTC	CASSMDSSIQYF
TRBJ2-1	TRBD2	few	TRBV12-3/TRBV12-4	15	TGTGCCAGCAGTTTCCCTAGCGGGGTATACAATGAGCAGTTCTTC	CASSFPSGVYNEQFF
TRBJ1-2	NA	NA	TRBV3-1	15	TGTGCCAGCAGCCAAGGTCCGGGTGGGATCTATGGCTACACCTTC	CASSQGPGGIYGYTF
TRBJ1-5	NA	NA	TRBV6-2/TRBV6-3	14	TGTGCCAGCAGACCCCAGGGAAGCAATCAGCCCCAGCATTTT	CASRPQGSNQPQHF
TRBJ2-7	TRBD1	NA	TRBV28	13	TGTGCCAGCAGTTACGGGACAGGGCTGGCCCAGTACTTC	CASSYGTGLAQYF
TRBJ2-1	NA	many	TRBV7-3	16	TGTGCCAGCAGTTTATCGGGGGCCTCCTCCTACAATGAGCAGTTCTTC	CASSLSGASSYNEQFF
TRBJ2-1	NA	NA	TRBV3-1	14	TGTGCCAGCAGTGGTCAGCGAACCTACAATGAGCAGTTCTTC	CASSGQRTYNEQFF
TRBJ2-7	TRBD1	NA	TRBV6-2/TRBV6-3	15	TGTGCCAGCAGTTACGCTCGCGGACAGGGGCACGAGCAGTACTTC	CASSYARGQGHEQYF
TRBJ1-5	NA	NA	TRBV2	14	TGTGCCAGCAAGTCCTTACAGAACAATCAGCCCCAGCATTTT	CASKSLQNNQPQHF
TRBJ1-1	NA	NA	TRBV7-6	15	TGTGCCAGCAGCTTGGGTCGAAAGGGAGGGACTGAAGCTTTCTTT	CASSLGRKGGTEAFF
TRBJ1-4	NA	NA	TRBV5-1	16	TGCGCCAGCAGCTTGGCCGTAAGGCAGACTAATGAAAAACTGTTTTTT	CASSLAVRQTNEKLFF
TRBJ2-5	NA	NA	TRBV6-1	14	TGTGCCAGCAGGGCTATGAAGCAGGGTGAGAGGCAGTACTTC	CASRAMKQGERQYF
TRBJ2-5	NA	NA	TRBV20-1	13	TGCAGTGCTGGGCGGACAGAACAAGAGACCCAGTACTTC	CSAGRTEQETQYF
TRBJ2-1	TRBD2	NA	TRBV5-1	18	TGCGCCAGCAGCTTGGGATTAGCAGCGGGACCCTCCTATAATGAGCAGTTCTTC	CASSLGLAAGPSYNEQFF
TRBJ2-1	NA	few	TRBV24-1	18	TGTGCCACCAGTGATTACTCGTTTGGAGGGATGTCCTACAATGAGCAGTTCTTC	CATSDYSFGGMSYNEQFF
TRBJ2-2	NA	NA	TRBV7-3	12	TGTGCCAGCAGCTTAGATCCCGGGGAGCTGTTTTTT	CASSLDPGELFF
TRBJ1-1	NA	NA	TRBV20-1	14	TGCAGTTCCACAGCGCCCATGTCAAACACTGAAGCTTTCTTT	CSSTAPMSNTEAFF
TRBJ1-2	TRBD1	few	TRBV20-1	13	TGCAGTGCTAGGCCTCAGGGGGCCCTGGGCTACACCTTC	CSARPQGALGYTF
TRBJ1-5	NA	NA	TRBV4-1	15	TGCGCCAGCAGCCCTCAGGGTCTTTATGGTCAGCCCCAGCATTTT	CASSPQGLYGQPQHF
TRBJ1-4	NA	few	TRBV6-5	14	TGTGCCACCTCAGGGAGTGCAACTAATGAAAAACTGTTTTTT	CATSGSATNEKLFF
TRBJ2-2	NA	NA	TRBV4-3	16	TGCGCCAGCAGCGTACTCAGGGGGGAATGGGCCGGGGAGCTGTTTTTT	CASSVLRGEWAGELFF
TRBJ2-3	NA	NA	TRBV7-9	11	TGTGCGGCAGAGGGCACAGATACGCAGTATTTT	CAAEGTDTQYF
TRBJ2-3	TRBD1	NA	TRBV2	18	TGTGCCAGCAGTGAATTCTACCGGACAGGCTCAAGCACAGATACGCAGTATTTT	CASSEFYRTGSSTDTQYF